One and the same sample provided the 23 T cell receptor beta chains below, sequenced in a study of blood T cells in healthy people across ages. Combining a sample-barcoded 5' primer with a J-beta primer mix, a second PCR ran for roughly 7 to 12 cycles. MiXCR, run by TCRdb on the 5' RACE reads, gives a single entry per CDR3 protein. The sample contains roughly 680,000 distinct CDR3 sequences, roughly half of which appear only once. The sample comprised blood. Source of these receptors: a woman aged 80 or over in good health.

The table lists this clonotype with many counts. The CDR3 protein is CASSLQTPAKNIQYF. CDR3 nucleotide sequence: TGCGCCAGCAGCTTACAGACCCCAGCCAAAAACATTCAGTACTTC. V is TRBV5-1 and J is TRBJ2-4; unclear D gene. V was shortened by 2 bases and J by 0 bases, with 9 bases between the two germline ends. Germline CDR1 reads SGHRS; CDR2 reads YFSETQ. The CDR3 spans 15 residues.

Note on this clonotype: A much larger clone sits a single nucleotide away, making a read error possible. The V call is TRBV7-3, the J call TRBJ1-2, with D hard to call. V dropped 1 base and J dropped 3 bases, with 12 bases sitting between them. Germline CDR1 SGHTA, CDR2 FQGTGA. The CDR3 consists of 15 residues. The chain's CDR3 is CASSLRGRNDYGYTF. In nucleotides, the CDR3 is TGTGCCAGCAGCTTAAGAGGGAGGAACGACTATGGCTACACCTTC.

V usage is TRBV7-6 and J usage is TRBJ1-5; no definite D call. The CDR3 is made up of 13 amino acids. Trimming pared 8 bases from V and 5 bases from J, leaving 13 bases between. Germline lookup yields CDR1 SGHVS and CDR2 FNYEAQ. The chain's CDR3 is CASGFPPYQPQHF. Written as DNA, the CDR3 is TGTGCCAGCGGATTCCCCCCGTATCAGCCCCAGCATTTT.

This clonotype was counted at least ten times. The chain links TRBV5-1 to TRBJ2-1; 10 nucleotides match TRBD2. The V gene's germline CDR1 is SGHRS and CDR2 YFSETQ. J was trimmed by 4 bases and V by 1 base; bases with no gene match: 5. This CDR3 comprises 16 residues. This CDR3 is CASSLMPLAGYNEQFF. CDR3 nucleotides: TGCGCCAGCAGCTTGATGCCACTAGCGGGGTACAATGAGCAGTTCTTC.

The chain employs TRBV9 and TRBJ2-3, with D uncertain. The CDR3 has 15 residues. Germline assignment: CDR1 SGDLS and CDR2 YYNGEE. Trimming shortened V by 0 bases and J by 2 bases, and 10 bases separated the two germline ends. The CDR3 DNA is TGTGCCAGCAGCGTAGGACTGGAACTCACAGATACGCAGTATTTT. The encoded protein is CASSVGLELTDTQYF.

The V call is TRBV12-3 or TRBV12-4, the J call TRBJ2-1, with TRBD1 identical over 7 bases. The trim removed 3 bases at V and 4 bases at J, leaving 9 bases unmatched. This CDR3 comprises 16 residues. CDR3 DNA: TGTGCCAGCAGTTTGATGCAGGGGGAGTTATACAATGAGCAGTTCTTC. Protein: CASSLMQGELYNEQFF.

This clonotype was found many times. The chain has TRBV12-3 or TRBV12-4 and TRBJ2-1, with D tentatively TRBD2 (6 bases). Trimming removed 6 bases at V and 6 bases at J, with 21 bases between. The length of the CDR3 is 16 residues. The CDR3: CASSPSLGGKVNEQFF. DNA of the CDR3: TGTGCCAGCAGCCCTAGTTTGGGCGGGAAAGTCAATGAGCAGTTCTTC.

This clonotype showed up many times. V gene TRBV25-1 combines with J gene TRBJ2-7, with 8 bases lining up with TRBD2. Germline trimming cut 6 bases from V and 5 bases from J; bases unmatched to any gene: 9. Germline CDR1 and CDR2: MGHDK and SYGVNS. The CDR3 contains 14 residues. This CDR3 is CASRGSGSGNEQYF. In nucleotides, the CDR3 is TGTGCCAGCAGAGGGAGCGGGAGCGGAAACGAGCAGTACTTC.

J is TRBJ2-1 and V is TRBV15, with a possible D match to TRBD1 (5 bases). The CDR3 extends over 15 amino acids. Trimming shortened V by 0 bases and J by 3 bases, and 9 bases separated the two germline ends. The V gene's germline CDR1 is LNHNV and CDR2 YYDKDF (reference sequence). The CDR3 nucleotides read TGTGCCACCAGCAGAGAGCCAGGGAACTACAATGAGCAGTTCTTC. It specifies CATSREPGNYNEQFF.

This clonotype has more than one count but fewer than ten. This chain joins TRBV20-1 and TRBJ1-2; 8 bases agree with TRBD1. V lost 1 base to trimming and J lost 5 bases; unmatched junction nucleotides: 15. Germline CDR1 reads DFQATT; CDR2 reads SNEGSKA (reference sequence). CDR3 length: 17 residues. The CDR3 loop reads CSARVRIRDRSLYGYTF. The CDR3 DNA reads TGCAGTGCTAGAGTTCGCATTCGGGACAGGTCCTTGTATGGCTACACCTTC.

This clonotype occurred many times. The rearrangement joins TRBV5-1 to TRBJ1-2; the match to TRBD1 covers 9 bases. The CDR3 is made up of 14 amino acids. Germline V gene data show CDR1 as SGHRS and CDR2 as YFSETQ. J was trimmed by 4 bases and V by 2 bases; bases with no gene match: 3. The CDR3, as DNA: TGCGCCAGCAGCTTAGAGGGACAGGGCTATGGCTACACCTTC. Residues: CASSLEGQGYGYTF.

A word on this clonotype: A much bigger clone sits one base away, suggesting this may be a read error. The gene calls are TRBV5-6 and TRBJ2-5; D is perhaps TRBD1 or TRBD2 (5 bases each). CDR3 length: 14 residues. Germline CDR1 reads SGHDT; CDR2 reads YYEEEE. The CDR3 DNA reads TGTGCCAGCAGCTTAGTTGGAGGACAAGGGACCCAGTACTTC. Amino acids: CASSLVGGQGTQYF.

The gene calls are TRBV10-3 and TRBJ1-1; D unclear. Germline V gene data show CDR1 as ENHRY and CDR2 as SYGVKD. Between the trimmed V and J ends, which lost 7 bases and 0 bases, there was a span of 12 bases. The CDR3 has 14 amino acids. CDR3 bases: TGTGCCATCACTCTAGGCGGTTTGAACACTGAAGCTTTCTTT. Its translation is CAITLGGLNTEAFF.

V usage is TRBV24-1 and J usage is TRBJ2-1; D ambiguous. Germline assignment: CDR1 KGHDR and CDR2 SFDVKD. V lost 1 base and J lost 9, with 12 bases in between. The CDR3 is 14 amino acids. The CDR3 loop is CATSDFYSTTEQFF. The CDR3 region has the DNA TGTGCCACCAGTGATTTCTACAGTACGACTGAGCAGTTCTTC.

The genes are TRBV6-1 and TRBJ2-7, with TRBD1 identical over 11 bases. J gave up 7 bases and V 0 bases, and 8 bases lay outside the gene matches. Germline assignment: CDR1 MNHNS and CDR2 SASEGT. This CDR3 is built from 16 residues. The CDR3 spells CASSEAGQGAHNEQYF. CDR3 DNA: TGTGCCAGCAGTGAAGCCGGACAGGGGGCCCACAATGAGCAGTACTTC.

Comment on this clonotype: The junction does not match germline at one end; this may be a read error. The chain recombines TRBV10-3 with TRBJ2-3; TRBD2 matches at 8 bases. The germline V gene encodes CDR1 ENHRY and CDR2 SYGVKD. CDR3 length equals 13 residues. Here the CDR3 reads CAIGAGGTDTQYF. DNA for the CDR3: TGTGCCATCGGGGCGGGGGGCACCGATACGCAGTATTTT.

The rearrangement joins TRBV29-1 to TRBJ2-7, with a weak D call TRBD2 (5 bases). The CDR3 covers 15 residues. Germline V CDR1 and CDR2: SQVTM, ANQGSEA. The V gene lost 7 bases and the J gene lost 7 bases, with 26 bases spanning the gap. The CDR3, as DNA: TGCAGCGCCCCGCGGGTTGGAGACGTATACAATGAGCAGTACTTC. Its protein is CSAPRVGDVYNEQYF.

Concerning this clonotype itself: Germline and junction disagree at one end, which may indicate a read error. The DNA for the CDR3 is TGTGTCAGCAGCCCGGGACGGTCGTACGAGCAGTACTTC. Its protein product is CVSSPGRSYEQYF. The chain combines TRBV28 with TRBJ2-5; D tentatively reads TRBD1 or TRBD2 (5 bases each). Gene TRBJ2-7 matches the end of the DNA better, so the J call may be wrong. This CDR3 region has 13 residues. The germline V gene has CDR1 MDHEN and CDR2 SYDVKM.

This chain joins TRBV29-1 and TRBJ2-7; D might be TRBD2 (5 bases). V shed 4 bases and J shed 0 bases, with 10 bases lying between them. The germline V gene encodes CDR1 SQVTM and CDR2 ANQGSEA. The CDR3 consists of 13 residues. CDR3 nucleotides: TGCAGCGTTGTTGTAGGGAGCTCCTACGAGCAGTACTTC. Amino acids: CSVVVGSSYEQYF.

To note about this clonotype: A much larger clonotype is one base distant, so this may be a read error. The CDR3 end shows no conserved phenylalanine or tryptophan, and so a read error is likely. The V gene is TRBV29-1, the J gene TRBJ2-3; D is ambiguous. Looked up from germline, CDR1 is SQVTM and CDR2 is ANQGSEA. CDR3 length equals 10 residues. Trimming stripped 4 bases from V and 7 bases from J, with 6 bases between. CDR3 bases: TGCAGCGTTGGGGCTAATACGCAGTATCTT. Translating it yields CSVGANTQYL.

This sequence joins TRBV9 and TRBJ1-2; possibly TRBD1 for D (5 bases). The germline gives CDR1 SGDLS, CDR2 YYNGEE. The V end was cut by 3 bases, the J end by 6 bases, with 12 bases between. This CDR3 spans 13 amino acids. The CDR3 sequence: CASSGFLGDGYTF. The DNA for the CDR3 is TGTGCCAGCAGCGGTTTTTTAGGGGATGGCTACACCTTC.

This clonotype showed up many times. J is TRBJ1-4 and V is TRBV20-1; TRBD1 matches at 7 bases. The CDR3 has 15 residues. The germline gives CDR1 DFQATT, CDR2 SNEGSKA (reference sequence). V lost 0 bases, J lost 10 bases, and 11 bases stayed unmatched. The CDR3 loop is CSARETGTALGKLFF. DNA of the CDR3: TGCAGTGCTAGAGAAACTGGGACAGCCCTTGGAAAACTGTTTTTT.

The chain joins TRBV28 to TRBJ2-7, with 12 bases matching TRBD1. The J segment lost 3 bases and the V segment lost 6 bases, leaving 6 bases of the junction unmatched. The CDR3 length is 15 residues. The germline V gene has CDR1 MDHEN and CDR2 SYDVKM. DNA of the CDR3: TGTGCCAGCAGCCCGGGGGACAGGGGGCTCTACGAGCAGTACTTC. Protein product: CASSPGDRGLYEQYF.